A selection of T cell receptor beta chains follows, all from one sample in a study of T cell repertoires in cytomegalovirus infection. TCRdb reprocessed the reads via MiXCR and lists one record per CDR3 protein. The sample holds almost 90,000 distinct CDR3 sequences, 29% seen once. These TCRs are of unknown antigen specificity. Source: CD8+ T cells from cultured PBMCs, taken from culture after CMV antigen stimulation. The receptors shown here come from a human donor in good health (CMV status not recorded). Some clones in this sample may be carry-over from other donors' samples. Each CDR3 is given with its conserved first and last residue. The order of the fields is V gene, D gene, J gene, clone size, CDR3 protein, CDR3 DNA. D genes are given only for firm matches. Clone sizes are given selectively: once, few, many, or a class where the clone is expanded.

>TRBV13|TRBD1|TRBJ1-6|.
CASSTDRVDGSPLHF
TGTGCCAGCAGCACGGACAGGGTAGATGGTTCACCCCTCCACTTT
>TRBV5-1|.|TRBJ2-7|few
CASSLVGGKGYEQYF
TGCGCCAGCAGCTTGGTTGGGGGCAAAGGATACGAGCAGTACTTC
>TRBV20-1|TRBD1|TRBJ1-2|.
CSARGGDRNYGYTF
TGCAGTGCTAGAGGAGGGGACAGAAACTATGGCTACACCTTC
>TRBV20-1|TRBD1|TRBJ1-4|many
CSASGQGAGEKLFF
TGCAGTGCTAGCGGACAGGGGGCGGGTGAAAAACTGTTTTTT
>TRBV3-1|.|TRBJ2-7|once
CASSQDGPGVEQYF
TGTGCCAGCAGCCAAGATGGCCCCGGAGTCGAGCAGTACTTC
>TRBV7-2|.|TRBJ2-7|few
CASSLSWVAEQYF
TGTGCCAGCAGCCTAAGTTGGGTCGCCGAGCAGTACTTC
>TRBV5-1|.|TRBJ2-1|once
CASSLTSDADNEQFF
TGCGCCAGCAGCCTCACCTCCGATGCCGACAATGAGCAGTTCTTC
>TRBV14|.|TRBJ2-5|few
CASSQDPRGPGETQYF
TGTGCCAGCAGCCAAGATCCGAGGGGTCCCGGAGAGACCCAGTACTTC
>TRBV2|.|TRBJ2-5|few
CASSPQGTQYF
TGTGCCAGCTCGCCTCAGGGGACCCAGTACTTC
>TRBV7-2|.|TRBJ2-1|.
CASTPGGSDYDEQFF
TGTGCCAGCACCCCAGGGGGGTCTGATTATGATGAGCAGTTCTTC
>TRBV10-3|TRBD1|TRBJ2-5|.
CAISLTGGEETQYF
TGTGCCATCAGTCTTACAGGGGGCGAGGAGACCCAGTACTTC
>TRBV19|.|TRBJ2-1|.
CASSISAYNEQFF
TGTGCCAGTAGTATATCGGCATACAATGAGCAGTTCTTC
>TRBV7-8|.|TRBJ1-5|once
CASSLYAYSNQPQHF
TGTGCCAGCAGCTTATACGCCTATAGCAATCAGCCCCAGCATTTT
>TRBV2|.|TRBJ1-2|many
CASRESVMPIDDGYTF
TGTGCCAGCAGGGAATCAGTAATGCCCATCGACGATGGCTACACCTTC
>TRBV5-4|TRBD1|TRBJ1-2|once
CASSLAVQGPYGYTF
TGTGCCAGCAGCTTAGCCGTACAGGGGCCTTATGGCTACACCTTC
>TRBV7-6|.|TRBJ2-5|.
CASSLPLQETQYF
TGTGCCAGCAGCTTACCGCTACAAGAGACCCAGTACTTC
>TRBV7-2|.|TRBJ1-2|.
CASSYSSKGYGYTF
TGTGCCAGCAGCTATAGTAGTAAGGGCTATGGCTACACCTTC
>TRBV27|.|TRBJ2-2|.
CASSFVITGELFF
TGTGCCAGCAGTTTTGTAATCACCGGGGAGCTGTTTTTT
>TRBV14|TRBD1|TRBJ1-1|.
CASSQDDRGLGMNTEAFF
TGTGCCAGCAGCCAGGACGACAGGGGGCTCGGGATGAACACTGAAGCTTTCTTT
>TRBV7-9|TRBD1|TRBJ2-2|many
CASSFRDRVITGELFF
TGTGCCAGCAGCTTCCGGGACAGGGTCATCACCGGGGAGCTGTTTTTT
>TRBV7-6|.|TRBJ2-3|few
CASSLAPQSTDTQYF
TGTGCCAGCAGCTTAGCCCCACAAAGCACAGATACGCAGTATTTT
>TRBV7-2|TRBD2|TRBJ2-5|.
CASSLPLAGKETQYF
TGTGCCAGCAGCTTACCCCTAGCGGGGAAAGAGACCCAGTACTTC
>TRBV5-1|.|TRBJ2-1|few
CASSLGGGNSYNEQFF
TGCGCCAGCAGCTTGGGTGGTGGGAACTCCTACAATGAGCAGTTCTTC
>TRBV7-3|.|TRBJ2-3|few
CASSLAPSDTQYF
TGTGCCAGCAGCCTAGCACCCTCAGATACGCAGTATTTT
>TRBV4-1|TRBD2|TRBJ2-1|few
CASSQDPPSGGQGEQFF
TGCGCCAGCAGCCAAGACCCCCCTAGCGGGGGGCAGGGAGAGCAGTTCTTC
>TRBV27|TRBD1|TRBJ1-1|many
CASSLDRGLTEAFF
TGTGCCAGCAGTCTGGACAGGGGACTCACTGAAGCTTTCTTT
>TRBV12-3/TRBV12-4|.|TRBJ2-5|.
CASSHRVQETQYF
TGTGCCAGCAGCCACAGGGTGCAAGAGACCCAGTACTTC
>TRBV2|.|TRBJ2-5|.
CASSGHRDWETQYF
TGTGCCAGCAGTGGTCACCGGGACTGGGAGACCCAGTACTTC
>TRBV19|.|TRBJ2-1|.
CASSTVRNEQFF
TGTGCCAGTAGTACAGTGCGAAATGAGCAGTTCTTC